Shown below are 17 T cell receptor beta chains from a single sample sequenced in a study of naive and memory T cell subsets. Sample treatment: skin biopsy from PPD injection site in Mantoux-positive individual. TCR cDNA received a 3' ligated oligonucleotide that carried a UMI. Amplification of ligated cDNA took four PCR rounds with SP2 and nested alpha and beta constant primers. TCRdb ran MiXCR on the UMI-ligation and nested PCR reads and lists one entry per CDR3 protein. The data hold tens of thousands of distinct CDR3 sequences, with about 10% observed a single time. The material sequenced was skin, taken from a tuberculin skin test site. The receptor set was obtained from an adult in good health.

In its sample, this clonotype was seen many times. This chain joins TRBV3-1 and TRBJ2-3; 8 nucleotides match TRBD1. Germline trimming cut 0 bases from V and 4 bases from J; bases unmatched to any gene: 6. Germline lookup yields CDR1 LGHDT and CDR2 YNNKEL (reference sequence). There are 16 residues in the CDR3. CDR3 nucleotides: TGTGCCAGCAGCCAAGATCCAGGGGGCTTTGCAGATACGCAGTATTTT. It specifies CASSQDPGGFADTQYF.

This clonotype was seen a handful of times. This sequence joins TRBV2 and TRBJ2-7, with D maybe TRBD2 (6 bases). This CDR3 comprises 13 residues. With 8 bases removed from V and 4 bases from J, the gap between germline ends came to 15 bases. CDR1 and CDR2 (germline): SNHLY, FYNNEI. The CDR3 is CASSDAGRYEQYF. CDR3 coding DNA: TGTGCCAGCTCCGACGCGGGGAGGTACGAGCAGTACTTC.

The chain combines TRBV2 with TRBJ2-1, with 8 bases matching TRBD2. CDR1 is SNHLY, CDR2 FYNNEI, per germline. After removal of 7 bases from V and 6 bases from J, the junction contained 17 bases not matched to a gene. The CDR3 loop spans 17 amino acids. As DNA, the CDR3 is TGTGCCAGCATCCGAACTAGCGGATCCTCATTGGGCAATGAGCAGTTCTTC. It yields the protein CASIRTSGSSLGNEQFF.

This clonotype appeared many times. In DNA, the CDR3 is TGTGCCAGCAGCTTAGAAACTTACAATGAGCAGTTCTTC. Its translation: CASSLETYNEQFF. This rearrangement joins TRBV7-2 to TRBJ2-1; D call uncertain. Germline-derived CDR1 and CDR2 are SGHTA and FQGNSA. V was clipped by 1 base and J by 4 bases, with 5 bases between them. This CDR3 region has 13 residues.

In this sample, this clonotype turned up a few times. V and J are TRBV28 and TRBJ2-7; the match to TRBD1 covers 8 bases. J was trimmed by 2 bases and V by 8 bases; bases with no gene match: 8. This CDR3 is 14 amino acids long. Germline V gene lookup returns CDR1 MDHEN and CDR2 SYDVKM. CDR3: CASAGTGGAYEQYF. The DNA of the CDR3 is TGTGCCAGCGCCGGGACAGGCGGCGCCTACGAGCAGTACTTC.

This clonotype was seen many times. The chain combines TRBV3-1 with TRBJ1-2, with D unresolved. V lost 1 base and J lost 6, with 9 bases in between. This CDR3 spans 13 amino acids. Looked up from germline, CDR1 is LGHDT and CDR2 is YNNKEL (reference sequence). CDR3 nucleotide sequence: TGTGCCAGCAGCCAAGTCTCGAGGAATGGCTACACCTTC. Encoded protein: CASSQVSRNGYTF.

This sequence joins TRBV5-1 and TRBJ1-1; a weak D match, TRBD1 (5 bases). There are 15 residues in the CDR3. V lost 0 bases to trimming and J lost 0 bases, with 9 bases between them. CDR1 and CDR2 from the germline V gene are SGHRS and YFSETQ. CDR3 loop: CASSLGLTVNTEAFF. In DNA form, the CDR3 reads TGCGCCAGCAGCTTGGGGCTGACAGTGAACACTGAAGCTTTCTTT. Together with reference TRBV5-1 and TRBJ1-1, the CDR3 gives the full variable domain: KAGVTQTPRYLIKTRGQQVTLSCSPISGHRSVSWYQQTPGQGLQFLFEYFSETQRNKGNFPGRFSGRQFSNSRSEMNVSTLELGDSALYLCASSLGLTVNTEAFFGQGTRLTVV.

The V and J genes are TRBV18 and TRBJ2-1; TRBD2 agrees at 10 bases. From germline, CDR1 is KGHSH and CDR2 LQKENI. This CDR3 has 17 residues. V was clipped by 3 bases and J by 6 bases; unmatched bases: 11. This CDR3 is CASSPRSTSGSSNEQFF. Written as DNA, the CDR3 is TGTGCCAGCTCACCGCGATCGACTAGCGGGTCAAGCAATGAGCAGTTCTTC.

This clonotype was detected many times. The chain links TRBV20-1 to TRBJ2-7; no clear D. CDR1 DFQATT and CDR2 SNEGSKA come from the germline V gene (reference sequence). There are 13 residues in the CDR3. Trimming left V 2 bases short and J 0 bases short, with 8 bases between. CDR3 nucleotides: TGCAGTGCTAGAATAGTTGGCTCCTACGAGCAGTACTTC. Translating it yields CSARIVGSYEQYF.

This clonotype was counted many times. The V gene is TRBV3-1, the J gene TRBJ2-7; perhaps TRBD1 as D (5 bases). CDR1 and CDR2 from the germline V gene are LGHDT and YNNKEL (reference sequence). Trimming stripped 6 bases from V and 6 bases from J, with 12 bases between. The CDR3 sequence is 12 residues long. CDR3 nucleotide sequence: TGTGCCAGCAGTAGGGGCTCCGGCGAGCAGTACTTC. As protein: CASSRGSGEQYF.

This clonotype was seen only a few times. The rearrangement links TRBV5-1 to TRBJ2-3; TRBD1 or TRBD2 may be the D gene (5 bases each). Germline V CDR1 and CDR2: SGHRS, YFSETQ. Trimming pared 3 bases from V and 1 base from J, leaving 18 bases between. CDR3 length: 17 amino acids. CDR3 DNA: TGCGCCAGCAGCTCCTCAGGCCGGGACCTCGGCACAGATACGCAGTATTTT. As protein: CASSSSGRDLGTDTQYF.

This chain joins TRBV18 and TRBJ2-1; possibly TRBD2 for D (6 bases). Trimming removed 6 bases at V and 12 bases at J, with 12 bases between. Per germline, CDR1 KGHSH and CDR2 LQKENI. The CDR3 is 11 residues long. The CDR3 DNA follows: TGTGCCAGCTCCCCGACTAGTCGGCAGTTCTTC. Protein sequence: CASSPTSRQFF.

By sample share, this clonotype is medium-sized. The rearrangement joins TRBV7-2 to TRBJ2-1, with 12 bases that match TRBD2. V was pared by 4 bases and J by 7 bases, with 5 bases of the junction left unmatched. CDR3 length equals 15 residues. Germline V lookup: CDR1 SGHTA, CDR2 FQGNSA. In nucleotides, the CDR3 is TGTGCCAGCAGCTCTTCTAGCGGGGGGGTTAATGAGCAGTTCTTC. Translation gives CASSSSSGGVNEQFF.

Points on this clonotype: This may arise from a read error, as a much more abundant clone is one base away. The chain joins TRBV20-1 to TRBJ1-1, with D possibly TRBD1 on 5 matching bases. Germline loops: CDR1 DFQATT, CDR2 SNEGSKA (reference sequence). Trimming cost V 6 bases and J 1 base, with 12 bases left between them. The CDR3 is 13 residues long. CDR3 nucleotides: TGCAGTGCAACAGGACGGAGGAACACTGAAGCTTTCTTT. As protein: CSATGRRNTEAFF.

This clonotype was counted ten times or more. The V and J genes are TRBV27 and TRBJ2-4; 8 bases map to TRBD1. V lost 0 bases, J lost 7 bases, and 2 bases stayed unmatched. Germline V gives CDR1 MNHEY, CDR2 SMNVEV (reference sequence). This CDR3 is 14 amino acids long. The CDR3 region has the DNA TGTGCCAGCAGTTTATCTCGACAGGGGAACATTCAGTACTTC. Amino acid sequence: CASSLSRQGNIQYF.

This clonotype was seen ten or more times. This chain uses TRBV20-1 with TRBJ2-1; 13 bases are a match to TRBD2. There are 16 residues in the CDR3. Losses at the gene ends were 2 bases for V and 6 bases for J; bases not matched to a gene: 7. Germline CDR1 DFQATT, CDR2 SNEGSKA (reference sequence). The CDR3 here is CSARRSGLAGVNEQFF. DNA for the CDR3: TGCAGTGCTAGACGATCAGGACTAGCGGGAGTCAATGAGCAGTTCTTC.

This clonotype was detected a few times. The gene calls are TRBV4-1 and TRBJ2-3; D uncertain. The CDR3 has 13 residues. Trimming left V 2 bases short and J 9 bases short, with 12 bases between. CDR1 is MGHRA, CDR2 YSYEKL, per germline. Here the CDR3 reads CASSQREMATQYF. The CDR3 DNA reads as TGCGCCAGCAGCCAACGTGAAATGGCCACGCAGTATTTT.